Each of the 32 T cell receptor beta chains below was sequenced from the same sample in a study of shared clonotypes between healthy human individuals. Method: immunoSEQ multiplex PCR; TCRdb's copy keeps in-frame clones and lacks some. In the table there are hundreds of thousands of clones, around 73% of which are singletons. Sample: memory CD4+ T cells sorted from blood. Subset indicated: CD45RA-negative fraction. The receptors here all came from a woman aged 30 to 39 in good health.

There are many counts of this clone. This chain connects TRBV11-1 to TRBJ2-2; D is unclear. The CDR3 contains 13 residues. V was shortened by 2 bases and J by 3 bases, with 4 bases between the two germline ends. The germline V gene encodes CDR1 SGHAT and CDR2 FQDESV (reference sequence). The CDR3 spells CASSLSDTGELFF. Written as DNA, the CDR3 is TGTGCCAGCAGCTTAAGCGACACCGGGGAGCTGTTTTTT.

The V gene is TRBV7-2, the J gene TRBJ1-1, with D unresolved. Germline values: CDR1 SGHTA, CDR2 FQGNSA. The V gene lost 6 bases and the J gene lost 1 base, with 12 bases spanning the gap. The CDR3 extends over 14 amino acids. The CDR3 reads CASRRVGTNTEAFF. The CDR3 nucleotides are TGTGCCAGCAGAAGGGTCGGTACGAACACTGAAGCTTTCTTT.

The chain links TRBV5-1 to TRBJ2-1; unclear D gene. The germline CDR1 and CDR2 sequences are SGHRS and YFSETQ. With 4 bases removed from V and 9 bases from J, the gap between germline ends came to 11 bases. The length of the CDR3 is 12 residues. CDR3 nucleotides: TGCGCCAGCAGCGAATATAGGTCTGAGCAGTTCTTC. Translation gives CASSEYRSEQFF.

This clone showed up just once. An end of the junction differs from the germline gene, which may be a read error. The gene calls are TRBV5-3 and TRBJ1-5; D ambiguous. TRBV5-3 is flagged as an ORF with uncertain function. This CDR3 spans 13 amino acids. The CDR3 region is CASSLWSNQPQHF. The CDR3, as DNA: TGTGCCAGCAGCTTGTGGAGCAATCAGCCCCAGCATTTT.

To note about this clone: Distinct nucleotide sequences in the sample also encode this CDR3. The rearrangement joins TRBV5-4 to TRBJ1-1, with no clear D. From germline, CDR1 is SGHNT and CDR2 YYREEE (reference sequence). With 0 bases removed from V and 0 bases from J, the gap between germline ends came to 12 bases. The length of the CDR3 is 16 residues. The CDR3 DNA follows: TGTGCCAGCAGCTTGGGAGGGAATAGGATGAACACTGAAGCTTTCTTT. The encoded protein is CASSLGGNRMNTEAFF.

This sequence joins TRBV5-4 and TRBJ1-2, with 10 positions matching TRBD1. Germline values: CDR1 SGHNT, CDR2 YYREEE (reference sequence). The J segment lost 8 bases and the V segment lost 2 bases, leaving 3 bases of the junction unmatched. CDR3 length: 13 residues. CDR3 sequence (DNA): TGTGCCAGCAGCTTCGACAGGGGGCAAGGCTACACCTTC. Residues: CASSFDRGQGYTF.

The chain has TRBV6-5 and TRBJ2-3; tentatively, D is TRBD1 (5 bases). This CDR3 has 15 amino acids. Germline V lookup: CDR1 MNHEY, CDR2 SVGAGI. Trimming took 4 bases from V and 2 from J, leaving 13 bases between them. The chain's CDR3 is CASSSRTFLTDTQYF. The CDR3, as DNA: TGTGCCAGCAGTTCCCGGACATTCCTCACAGATACGCAGTATTTT.

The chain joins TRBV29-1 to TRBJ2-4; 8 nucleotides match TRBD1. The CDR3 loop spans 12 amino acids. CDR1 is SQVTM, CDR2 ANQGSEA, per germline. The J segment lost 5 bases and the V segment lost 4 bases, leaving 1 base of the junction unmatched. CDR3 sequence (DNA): TGCAGCGTTGCAGGGGGCGAAAACATTCAGTACTTC. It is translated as CSVAGGENIQYF.

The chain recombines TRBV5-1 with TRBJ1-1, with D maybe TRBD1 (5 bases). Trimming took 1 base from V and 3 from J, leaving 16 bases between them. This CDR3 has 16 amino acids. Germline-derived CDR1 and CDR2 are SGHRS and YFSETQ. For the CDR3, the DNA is TGCGCCAGCAGCTTGTGGCCAGGGAGGATCGACACTGAAGCTTTCTTT. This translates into CASSLWPGRIDTEAFF.

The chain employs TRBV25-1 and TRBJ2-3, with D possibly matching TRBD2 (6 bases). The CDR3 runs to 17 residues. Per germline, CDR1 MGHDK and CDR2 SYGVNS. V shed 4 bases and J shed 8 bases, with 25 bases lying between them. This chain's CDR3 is CASSVPTRVGGIGTQYF. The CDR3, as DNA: TGTGCCAGCAGTGTACCAACCAGGGTGGGGGGTATTGGTACGCAGTATTTT.

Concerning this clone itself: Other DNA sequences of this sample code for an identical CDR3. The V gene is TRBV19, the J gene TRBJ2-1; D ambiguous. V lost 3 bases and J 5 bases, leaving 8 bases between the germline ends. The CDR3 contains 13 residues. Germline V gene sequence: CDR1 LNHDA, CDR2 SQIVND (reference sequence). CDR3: CASSIGSNNEQFF. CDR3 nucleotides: TGTGCCAGTAGTATTGGCAGTAACAATGAGCAGTTCTTC.

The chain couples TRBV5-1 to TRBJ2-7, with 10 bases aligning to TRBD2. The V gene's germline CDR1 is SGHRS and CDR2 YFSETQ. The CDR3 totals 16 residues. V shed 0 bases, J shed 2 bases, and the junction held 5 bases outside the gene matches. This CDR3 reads CASSLDSLAGAYEQYF. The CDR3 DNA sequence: TGCGCCAGCAGCTTGGATTCGCTAGCGGGAGCCTACGAGCAGTACTTC.

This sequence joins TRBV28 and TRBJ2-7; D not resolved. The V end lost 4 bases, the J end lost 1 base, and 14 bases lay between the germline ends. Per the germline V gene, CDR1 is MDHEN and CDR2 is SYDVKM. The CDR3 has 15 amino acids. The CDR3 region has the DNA TGTGCCAGCAGTTCCCACAGTGATTTATCCTACGAGCAGTACTTC. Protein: CASSSHSDLSYEQYF.

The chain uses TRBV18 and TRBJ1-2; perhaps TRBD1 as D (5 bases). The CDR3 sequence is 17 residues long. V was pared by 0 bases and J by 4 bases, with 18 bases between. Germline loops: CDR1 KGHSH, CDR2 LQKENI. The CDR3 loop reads CASSPPAGPHPGYGYTF. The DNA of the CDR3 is TGTGCCAGCTCACCACCCGCAGGGCCCCACCCTGGCTATGGCTACACCTTC. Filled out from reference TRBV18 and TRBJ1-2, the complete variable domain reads NAGVMQNPRHLVRRRGQEARLRCSPMKGHSHVYWYRQLPEEGLKFMVYLQKENIIDESGMPKERFSAEFPKEGPSILRIQQVVRGDSAAYFCASSPPAGPHPGYGYTFGSGTRLTVV.

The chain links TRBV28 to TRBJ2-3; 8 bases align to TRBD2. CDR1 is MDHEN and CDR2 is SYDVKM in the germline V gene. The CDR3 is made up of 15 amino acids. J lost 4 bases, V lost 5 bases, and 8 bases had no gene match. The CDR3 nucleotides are TGTGCCAGCAGTGAAAGCGGGGGAAAATCAGATACGCAGTATTTT. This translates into CASSESGGKSDTQYF.

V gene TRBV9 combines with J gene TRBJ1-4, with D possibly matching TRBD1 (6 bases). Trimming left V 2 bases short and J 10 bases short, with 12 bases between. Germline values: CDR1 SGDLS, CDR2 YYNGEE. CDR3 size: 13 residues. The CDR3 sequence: CASSVGTSGKLFF. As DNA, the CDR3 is TGTGCCAGCAGCGTGGGGACAAGCGGAAAACTGTTTTTT.

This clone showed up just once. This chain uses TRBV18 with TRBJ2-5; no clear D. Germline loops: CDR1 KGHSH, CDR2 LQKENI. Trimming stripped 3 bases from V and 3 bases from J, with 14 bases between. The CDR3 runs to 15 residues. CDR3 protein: CASSPGATEKETQYF. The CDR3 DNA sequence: TGTGCCAGCTCACCTGGAGCGACCGAAAAAGAGACCCAGTACTTC.

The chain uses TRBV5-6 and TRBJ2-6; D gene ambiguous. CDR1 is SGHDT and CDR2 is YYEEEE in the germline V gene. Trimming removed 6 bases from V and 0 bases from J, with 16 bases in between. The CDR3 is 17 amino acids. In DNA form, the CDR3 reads TGTGCCAGCAACCCACTCCGACTGCACTCTGGGGCCAACGTCCTGACTTTC. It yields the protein CASNPLRLHSGANVLTF. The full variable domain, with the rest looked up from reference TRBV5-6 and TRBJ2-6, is DAGVTQSPTHLIKTRGQQVTLRCSPKSGHDTVSWYQQALGQGPQFIFQYYEEEERQRGNFPDRFSGHQFPNYSSELNVNALLLGDSALYLCASNPLRLHSGANVLTFGAGSRLTVL.

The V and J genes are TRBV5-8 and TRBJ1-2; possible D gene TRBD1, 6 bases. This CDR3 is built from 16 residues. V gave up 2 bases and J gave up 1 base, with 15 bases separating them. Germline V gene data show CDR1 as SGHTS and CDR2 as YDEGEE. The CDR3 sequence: CASSLTGWSFNYGYTF. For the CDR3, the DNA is TGTGCCAGCAGCTTAACAGGGTGGAGCTTTAACTATGGCTACACCTTC.

The CDR3 reads CASSPLRGEARTGELFF. The CDR3 region has the DNA TGTGCCAGCAGCCCTCTCAGGGGAGAGGCGCGCACCGGGGAGCTGTTTTTT. The V and J genes are TRBV4-2 and TRBJ2-2; a possible D gene is TRBD1 (6 bases). Germline values: CDR1 LGHNA, CDR2 YNFKEQ. Deletions cut 4 bases from V and 4 bases from J, with 19 bases between. CDR3 length equals 17 residues.

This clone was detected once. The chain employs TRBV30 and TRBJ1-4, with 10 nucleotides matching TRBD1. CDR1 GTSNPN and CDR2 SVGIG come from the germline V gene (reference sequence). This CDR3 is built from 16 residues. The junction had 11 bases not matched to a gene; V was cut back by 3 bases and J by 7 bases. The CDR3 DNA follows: TGTGCCTGGAGAGGAAGGCCGGGGACAGGGGTTGAAAAACTGTTTTTT. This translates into CAWRGRPGTGVEKLFF.

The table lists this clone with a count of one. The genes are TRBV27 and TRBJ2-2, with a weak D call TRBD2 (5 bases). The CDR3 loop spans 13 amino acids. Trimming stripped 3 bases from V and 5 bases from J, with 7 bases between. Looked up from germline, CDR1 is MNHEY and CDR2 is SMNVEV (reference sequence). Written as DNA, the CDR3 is TGTGCCAGCAGTTTCCAGCGGACCGGGGAGCTGTTTTTT. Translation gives CASSFQRTGELFF.

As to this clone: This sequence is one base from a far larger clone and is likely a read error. This chain's CDR3 is CASSGTGVFNTEASF. CDR3 bases: TGTGCCAGCAGCGGGACAGGGGTCTTCAACACTGAAGCTTCCTTT. V and J are TRBV7-9 and TRBJ1-1; 10 bases fit TRBD1. The germline gives CDR1 SEHNR, CDR2 FQNEAQ (reference sequence). The CDR3 consists of 15 residues.

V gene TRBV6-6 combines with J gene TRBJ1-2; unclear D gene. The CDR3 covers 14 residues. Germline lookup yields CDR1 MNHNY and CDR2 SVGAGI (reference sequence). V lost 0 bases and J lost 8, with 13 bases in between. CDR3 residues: CASSYSGRPDGYTF. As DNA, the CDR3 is TGTGCCAGCAGTTACTCCGGCAGGCCGGACGGCTACACCTTC.

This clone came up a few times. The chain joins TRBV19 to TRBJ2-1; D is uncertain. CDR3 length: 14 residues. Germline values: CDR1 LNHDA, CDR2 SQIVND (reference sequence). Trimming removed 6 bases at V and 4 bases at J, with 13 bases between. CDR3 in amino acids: CASSGEQFYNEQFF. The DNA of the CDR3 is TGTGCCAGTAGCGGAGAGCAGTTTTACAATGAGCAGTTCTTC.

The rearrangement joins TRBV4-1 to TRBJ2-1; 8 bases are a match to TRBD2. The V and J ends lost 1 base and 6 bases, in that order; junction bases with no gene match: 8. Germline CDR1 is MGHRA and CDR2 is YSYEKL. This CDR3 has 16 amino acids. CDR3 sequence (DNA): TGCGCCAGCAGCCAAGCACGAGCGGGAGTCTCCAATGAGCAGTTCTTC. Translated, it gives CASSQARAGVSNEQFF.

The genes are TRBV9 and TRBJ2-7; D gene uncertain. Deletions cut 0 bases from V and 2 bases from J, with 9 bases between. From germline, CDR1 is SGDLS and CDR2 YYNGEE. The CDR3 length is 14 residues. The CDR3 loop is CASSVDSGTYEQYF. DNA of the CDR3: TGTGCCAGCAGCGTAGACTCCGGTACCTACGAGCAGTACTTC.

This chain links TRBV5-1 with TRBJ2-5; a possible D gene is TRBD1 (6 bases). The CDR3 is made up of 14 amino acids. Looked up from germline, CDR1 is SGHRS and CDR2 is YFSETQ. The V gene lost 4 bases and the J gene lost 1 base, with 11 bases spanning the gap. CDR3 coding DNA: TGCGCCAGCAGCCAGGGACATGGCCAAGAGACCCAGTACTTC. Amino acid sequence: CASSQGHGQETQYF.

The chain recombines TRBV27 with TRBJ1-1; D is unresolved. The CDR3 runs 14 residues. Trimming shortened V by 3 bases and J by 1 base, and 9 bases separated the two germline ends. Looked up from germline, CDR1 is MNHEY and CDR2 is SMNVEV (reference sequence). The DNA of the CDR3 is TGTGCCAGCAGTTTTTACAGCCGGAACACTGAAGCTTTCTTT. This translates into CASSFYSRNTEAFF.

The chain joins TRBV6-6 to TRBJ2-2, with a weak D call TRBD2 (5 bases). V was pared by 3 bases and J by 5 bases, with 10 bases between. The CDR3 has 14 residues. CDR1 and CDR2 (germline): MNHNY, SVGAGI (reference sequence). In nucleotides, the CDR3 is TGTGCCAGCAGTTATCTCGAGGGAACCGGGGAGCTGTTTTTT. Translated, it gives CASSYLEGTGELFF.

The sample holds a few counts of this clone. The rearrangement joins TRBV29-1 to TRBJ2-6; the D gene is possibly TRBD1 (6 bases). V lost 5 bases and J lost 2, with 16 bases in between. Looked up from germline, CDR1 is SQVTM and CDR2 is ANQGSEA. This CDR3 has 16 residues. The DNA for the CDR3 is TGCAGCGTTCTGGCAGGGGTGTATACTGGGGCCAACGTCCTGACTTTC. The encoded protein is CSVLAGVYTGANVLTF.

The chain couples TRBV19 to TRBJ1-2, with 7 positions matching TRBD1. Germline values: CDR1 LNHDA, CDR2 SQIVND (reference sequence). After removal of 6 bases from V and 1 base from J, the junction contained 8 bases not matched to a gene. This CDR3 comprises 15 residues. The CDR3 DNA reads TGTGCCAGTAGAGTCGCACAGGGGAGTAACTATGGCTACACCTTC. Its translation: CASRVAQGSNYGYTF.